The sequence of this TCR beta chain was determined in a study of shared clonotypes between healthy human individuals. Study observations and caveats: The four-donor shared clonotypes exceeded non-shared clonotypes in generation probability, with non-shared ones scoring lower.

The authors' processing: ImmunoSEQ output lacked quality scores and full-length reads, limiting matched filtering. Sequencing used immunoSEQ multiplex PCR; TCRdb keeps in-frame clones, though not all of them. V and J calls and clone size are as listed in that table; D and trimming were resolved from the DNA. This table holds approximately 810,000 clones, almost 95% found once. The naive CD8 population came from CD45RO-negative cells selected for CCR7, without terminally differentiated effector memory CD45RA+ cells. On this clone: What it binds is unknown.

The sample was naive CD8+ T cells sorted from blood. This clonotype was sampled from a man aged 25 to 45 in good health.

In DNA form, the CDR3 reads TGTGCCAGCAGTGACTCGACATTGGGCGAAGCTTTCTTT. It specifies CASSDSTLGEAFF. The gene calls are TRBV6-4 and TRBJ1-1; D is undetermined. Germline CDR1 is MRHNA and CDR2 is SNTAGT. The V gene lost 0 bases and the J gene lost 8 bases, with 10 bases spanning the gap. This CDR3 is 13 amino acids long.